The rows below give T cell receptor beta chains drawn from one sample of a study of T cell repertoires in cytomegalovirus infection. TCRdb recomputed calls from the reads with MiXCR, one row per CDR3 protein. The table has just under 300,000 distinct CDR3 sequences, about a tenth seen once. Material: PBMCs. The receptors were gathered from a human donor in good health (CMV status not recorded). Some clones in this sample may be carry-over from other donors' samples. CDR3s include the opening cysteine and the closing phenylalanine or tryptophan. Each record gives: CDR3 length, V gene, J gene, CDR3 protein.

len: 14
v_gene: TRBV27
j_gene: TRBJ1-6
CDR3aa: CASRGTGSNSPLHF

len: 14
v_gene: TRBV7-2
j_gene: TRBJ2-5
CDR3aa: CASSQAGEKETQYF

len: 14
v_gene: TRBV20-1
j_gene: TRBJ2-2
CDR3aa: CSASSGGATGELFF

len: 14
v_gene: TRBV20-1
j_gene: TRBJ2-5
CDR3aa: CSARDEGDGKTQYF

len: 13
v_gene: TRBV3-1
j_gene: TRBJ1-1
CDR3aa: CASSSLSGTEAFF

len: 20
v_gene: TRBV4-3
j_gene: TRBJ2-5
CDR3aa: CASSQGYLYVRGADQETQYF

len: 14
v_gene: TRBV7-8
j_gene: TRBJ2-1
CDR3aa: CASNPEGSYNEQFF

len: 16
v_gene: TRBV6-5
j_gene: TRBJ2-7
CDR3aa: CATSGGGGTGDYEQYF

len: 15
v_gene: TRBV15
j_gene: TRBJ1-5
CDR3aa: CATSEGQITNQPQHF

len: 14
v_gene: TRBV10-3
j_gene: TRBJ2-3
CDR3aa: CAISAQGRGDTQYF

len: 16
v_gene: TRBV5-4
j_gene: TRBJ2-3
CDR3aa: CASSSIAGGLGDTQYF

len: 14
v_gene: TRBV6-6
j_gene: TRBJ1-5
CDR3aa: CASSLDRNNQPQHF

len: 14
v_gene: TRBV7-6
j_gene: TRBJ2-2
CDR3aa: CASSPMGNTGELFF

len: 14
v_gene: TRBV6-2/TRBV6-3
j_gene: TRBJ2-2
CDR3aa: CASSPNRNTGELFF

len: 17
v_gene: TRBV5-1
j_gene: TRBJ2-1
CDR3aa: CASSLLTYGESRNEQFF

len: 12
v_gene: TRBV28
j_gene: TRBJ1-2
CDR3aa: CASRPIDSGYTF

len: 16
v_gene: TRBV28
j_gene: TRBJ1-3
CDR3aa: CASRVRQYPSGNTIYF

len: 16
v_gene: TRBV28
j_gene: TRBJ2-1
CDR3aa: CASSFSVRQRGVEQFF

len: 16
v_gene: TRBV5-4
j_gene: TRBJ2-5
CDR3aa: CASSSGASGGQETQYF

len: 16
v_gene: TRBV12-3/TRBV12-4
j_gene: TRBJ1-2
CDR3aa: CASSSRDRVEDYGYTF

len: 16
v_gene: TRBV11-2
j_gene: TRBJ2-2
CDR3aa: CASSLGQGVRTGELFF

len: 15
v_gene: TRBV6-2/TRBV6-3
j_gene: TRBJ2-2
CDR3aa: CASRTSGGFAGELFF

len: 15
v_gene: TRBV28
j_gene: TRBJ2-1
CDR3aa: CASSSIDRVKHEQFF

len: 14
v_gene: TRBV28
j_gene: TRBJ1-1
CDR3aa: CASSSLGVNTEAFF

len: 15
v_gene: TRBV4-3
j_gene: TRBJ2-1
CDR3aa: CASSQEGQNYNEQFF